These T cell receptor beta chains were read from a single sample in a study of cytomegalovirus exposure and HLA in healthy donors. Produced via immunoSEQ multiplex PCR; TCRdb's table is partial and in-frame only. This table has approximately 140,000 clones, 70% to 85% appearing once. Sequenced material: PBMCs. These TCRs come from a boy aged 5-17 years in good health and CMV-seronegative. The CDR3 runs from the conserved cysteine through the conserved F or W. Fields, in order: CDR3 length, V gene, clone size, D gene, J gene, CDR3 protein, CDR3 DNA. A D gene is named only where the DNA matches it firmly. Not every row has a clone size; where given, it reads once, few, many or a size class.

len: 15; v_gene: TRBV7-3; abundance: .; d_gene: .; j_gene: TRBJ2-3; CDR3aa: CASSLTAGLADTQYF; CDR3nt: TGTGCCAGCAGCTTAACCGCGGGCTTGGCAGATACGCAGTATTTT
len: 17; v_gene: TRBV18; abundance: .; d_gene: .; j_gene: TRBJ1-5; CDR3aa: CASSPPDNLDSNQPQHF; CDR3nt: TGTGCCAGCTCACCACCAGACAATTTGGATAGCAATCAGCCCCAGCATTTT
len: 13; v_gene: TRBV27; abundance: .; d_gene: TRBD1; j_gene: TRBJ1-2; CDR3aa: CASRPQGTDGYTF; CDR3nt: TGTGCCAGCAGGCCACAGGGGACGGATGGCTACACCTTC
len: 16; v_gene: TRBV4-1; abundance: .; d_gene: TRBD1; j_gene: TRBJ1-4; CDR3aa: CASSQDETGENEKLFF; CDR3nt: TGCGCCAGCAGCCAAGATGAAACAGGGGAAAATGAAAAACTGTTTTTT
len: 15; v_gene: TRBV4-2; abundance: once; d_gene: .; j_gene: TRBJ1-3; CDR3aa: CASSQDQGSGNTIYF; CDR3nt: TGTGCCAGCAGCCAAGATCAGGGATCTGGAAACACCATATATTTT
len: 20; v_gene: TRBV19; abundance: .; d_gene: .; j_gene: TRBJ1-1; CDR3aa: CASSMHYGGADGRMNTEAFF; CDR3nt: TGTGCCAGTAGTATGCATTATGGGGGGGCCGACGGTAGGATGAACACTGAAGCTTTCTTT
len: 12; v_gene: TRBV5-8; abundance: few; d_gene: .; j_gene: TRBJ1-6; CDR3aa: CATYRIPGPLHF; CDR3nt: TGTGCCACCTACAGGATCCCGGGACCCCTCCACTTT
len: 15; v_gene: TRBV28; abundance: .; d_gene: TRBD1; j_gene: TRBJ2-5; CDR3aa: CASSPGQTLQETQYF; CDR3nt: TGTGCCAGCAGCCCGGGACAGACACTTCAAGAGACCCAGTACTTC
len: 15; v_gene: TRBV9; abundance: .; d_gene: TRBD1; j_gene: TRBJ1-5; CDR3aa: CASSVSAQGDQPQHF; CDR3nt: TGTGCCAGCAGCGTATCGGCACAGGGGGATCAGCCCCAGCATTTT
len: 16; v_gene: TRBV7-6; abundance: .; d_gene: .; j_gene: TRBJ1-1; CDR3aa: CASSLYAGDKQTEAFF; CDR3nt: TGTGCCAGCAGCTTATACGCCGGGGACAAACAAACTGAAGCTTTCTTT
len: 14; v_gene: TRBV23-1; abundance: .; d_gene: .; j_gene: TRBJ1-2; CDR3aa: CATSIHPYGYGYTF; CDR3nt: TGCGCCACCTCCATACACCCATATGGCTATGGCTACACCTTC
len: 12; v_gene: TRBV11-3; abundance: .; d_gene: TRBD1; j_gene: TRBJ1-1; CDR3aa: CASSLRQGEAFF; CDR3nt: TGTGCCAGCAGCTTAAGACAGGGAGAAGCTTTCTTT
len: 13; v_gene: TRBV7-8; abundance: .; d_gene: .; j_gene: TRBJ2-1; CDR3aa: CASSLTGYNEQFF; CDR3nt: TGTGCCAGCAGCTTAACGGGGTACAATGAGCAGTTCTTC
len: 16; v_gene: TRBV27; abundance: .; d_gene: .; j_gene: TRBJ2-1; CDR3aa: CASSLSRQTLYNEQFF; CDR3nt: TGTGCCAGCAGTTTATCGCGGCAGACCCTCTACAATGAGCAGTTCTTC
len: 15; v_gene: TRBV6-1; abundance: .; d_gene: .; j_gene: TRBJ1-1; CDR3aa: CASSVEDGMNTEAFF; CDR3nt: TGTGCCAGCAGTGTTGAGGACGGGATGAACACTGAAGCTTTCTTT
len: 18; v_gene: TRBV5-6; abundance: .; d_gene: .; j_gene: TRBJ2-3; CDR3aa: CASSFEIQADKITDTQYF; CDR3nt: TGTGCCAGCAGCTTCGAAATACAGGCCGACAAAATCACAGATACGCAGTATTTT
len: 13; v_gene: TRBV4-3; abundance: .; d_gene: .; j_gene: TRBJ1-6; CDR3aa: CASSQDSNSPLHF; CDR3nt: TGCGCCAGCAGCCAAGACAGTAATTCACCCCTCCACTTT
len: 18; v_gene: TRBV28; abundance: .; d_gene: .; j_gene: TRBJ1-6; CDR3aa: CASRGGLAGGRYNSPLHF; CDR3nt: TGTGCCAGCAGGGGGGGGCTAGCGGGAGGCCGCTATAATTCACCCCTCCACTTT
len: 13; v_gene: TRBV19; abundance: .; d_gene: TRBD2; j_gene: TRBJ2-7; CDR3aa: CASSIAGDYEQYF; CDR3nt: TGTGCCAGTAGTATCGCGGGGGACTACGAGCAGTACTTC
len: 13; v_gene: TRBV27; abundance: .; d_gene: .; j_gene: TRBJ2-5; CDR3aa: CASRSTWQETQYF; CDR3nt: TGTGCCAGCAGATCTACCTGGCAAGAGACCCAGTACTTC
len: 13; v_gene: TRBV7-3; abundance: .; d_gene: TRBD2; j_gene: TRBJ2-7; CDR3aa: CASSLLAGPEQYF; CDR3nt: TGTGCCAGCAGCTTACTAGCGGGGCCCGAGCAGTACTTC
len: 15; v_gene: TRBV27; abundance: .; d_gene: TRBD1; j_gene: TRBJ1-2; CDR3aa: CASSLRTGDIYGYTF; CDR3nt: TGTGCCAGCAGTTTACGGACAGGGGATATCTATGGCTACACCTTC
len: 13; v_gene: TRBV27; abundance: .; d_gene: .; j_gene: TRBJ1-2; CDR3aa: CASKKTGYYGYTF; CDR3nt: TGTGCCAGCAAGAAAACGGGGTACTATGGCTACACCTTC
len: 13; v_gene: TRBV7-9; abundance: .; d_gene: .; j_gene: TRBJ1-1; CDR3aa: CASSLDGGPYFVF; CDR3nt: TGTGCCAGCAGCTTAGACGGGGGACCATACTTTGTTTTT